These 27 T cell receptor beta chains originate from one sample sequenced in a study of T-cell memory formation after mild COVID-19. TCRdb re-derived calls from the 5' RACE reads in MiXCR, one entry per CDR3 protein. The sample records around 430,000 distinct CDR3 sequences, about a sixth being singletons. Specimen: PBMCs or a T cell subset sorted from them (not recorded which). All receptors come from a young man who had mild COVID-19 (a few samples of this study predate the infection). Cell type and time point are not known.

This clonotype was seen more than once but under ten times. This rearrangement joins TRBV5-1 to TRBJ2-7; TRBD1 matches at 8 bases. After removal of 6 bases from V and 2 bases from J, the junction contained 10 bases not matched to a gene. This CDR3 comprises 15 residues. Germline loops: CDR1 SGHRS, CDR2 YFSETQ. DNA of the CDR3: TGCGCCAGCAACATCGGCCGACAGGGGACCTACGAGCAGTACTTC. This gives the protein CASNIGRQGTYEQYF.

The chain couples TRBV7-9 to TRBJ1-4; no clear D. In germline, CDR1 is SEHNR, CDR2 FQNEAQ (reference sequence). This CDR3 is 14 amino acids long. Trimming removed 4 bases at V and 8 bases at J, with 14 bases between. CDR3 DNA sequence: TGTGCCAGCAGCTCCCGAGGCGGACGGGAAAAACTGTTTTTT. As protein: CASSSRGGREKLFF.

This clonotype turned up a few times. The chain links TRBV6-2 or TRBV6-3 to TRBJ2-5; a possible D gene is TRBD1 (5 bases). Germline V gives CDR1 MNHEY, CDR2 SVGEGT. The CDR3 sequence is 14 residues long. Trimming removed 6 bases at V and 3 bases at J, with 14 bases between. The DNA for the CDR3 is TGTGCCAGCAGGACAATTCAGGGAAAAGAGACCCAGTACTTC. This encodes CASRTIQGKETQYF.

The J gene is TRBJ1-1, the V gene TRBV12-3 or TRBV12-4; a possible D gene is TRBD1 (6 bases). V gave up 5 bases and J gave up 5 bases, with 15 bases separating them. CDR3 size: 14 residues. The CDR3 nucleotides are TGTGCCAGCAGTGAGCAGGGGACCCCTACTGAAGCTTTCTTT. As protein: CASSEQGTPTEAFF.

The genes are TRBV18 and TRBJ2-7; D gene ambiguous. The CDR3 contains 14 residues. V was shortened by 4 bases and J by 6 bases, with 16 bases between the two germline ends. Germline CDR1 is KGHSH and CDR2 is LQKENI. The CDR3 reads CASSRESHDCEQYV. The DNA of the CDR3 is TGTGCCAGCTCACGGGAATCACATGACTGCGAGCAGTACGTC.

This clonotype has a handful of counts. The chain recombines TRBV6-2 or TRBV6-3 with TRBJ1-5; D may be TRBD1 (5 bases). The CDR3 has 13 residues. V was shortened by 6 bases and J by 3 bases, with 9 bases between the two germline ends. CDR1 is MNHEY, CDR2 SVGEGT, per germline. CDR3 in DNA: TGTGCCAGCAGCGACAGTCCCAATCAGCCCCAGCATTTT. Amino acid sequence: CASSDSPNQPQHF.

In this sample, this clonotype turned up a few times. The chain carries TRBV7-9 and TRBJ2-5, with D possibly TRBD2 on 5 matching bases. The CDR3 is 17 residues long. Trimming took 1 base from V and 2 from J, leaving 17 bases between them. Germline V gives CDR1 SEHNR, CDR2 FQNEAQ (reference sequence). CDR3 nucleotide sequence: TGTGCCAGCAGCTTAGTTTCCCGTAAGACGGGGCAAGAGACCCAGTACTTC. Residues: CASSLVSRKTGQETQYF.

The chain is built from TRBV18 and TRBJ2-3, with TRBD2 matching 9 bases. Germline lookup yields CDR1 KGHSH and CDR2 LQKENI. V shed 3 bases, J shed 5 bases, and the junction held 6 bases outside the gene matches. The length of the CDR3 is 15 residues. As DNA, the CDR3 is TGTGCCAGCTCACCTAAGCGGGGGGCCGAAGATACGCAGTATTTT. It specifies CASSPKRGAEDTQYF.

The chain recombines TRBV3-1 with TRBJ2-7; D may be TRBD1 (5 bases). CDR1 is LGHDT and CDR2 is YNNKEL in the germline V gene (reference sequence). V was cut by 0 bases and J by 6 bases, with 9 bases left in between. The CDR3 runs to 13 residues. As DNA, the CDR3 is TGTGCCAGCAGCCAAGATCCAGGGCGCGAGCAGTACGTC. This gives the protein CASSQDPGREQYV.

This clonotype turned up a few times. The chain combines TRBV29-1 with TRBJ1-6; unclear D gene. The germline V and J ends were trimmed by 3 bases and 7 bases, with 10 bases remaining between them. CDR1 is SQVTM and CDR2 is ANQGSEA in the germline V gene. The CDR3 covers 13 residues. The CDR3 region is CSVEEEWNSPLHF. The DNA of the CDR3 is TGCAGCGTTGAGGAGGAGTGGAATTCACCCCTCCACTTT.

V usage is TRBV7-6 and J usage is TRBJ2-2; unclear D gene. CDR3 length: 12 amino acids. Per the germline V gene, CDR1 is SGHVS and CDR2 is FNYEAQ. The V end was cut by 5 bases, the J end by 9 bases, with 10 bases between. The CDR3 spells CASSPYERELFF. CDR3 DNA: TGTGCCAGCAGCCCCTACGAGCGGGAGCTGTTTTTT.

This chain connects TRBV20-1 to TRBJ1-2; TRBD1 matches 7 bases. V shed 3 bases, J shed 1 base, and the junction held 2 bases outside the gene matches. This CDR3 is built from 13 residues. Germline V CDR1 and CDR2: DFQATT, SNEGSKA (reference sequence). The CDR3, as DNA: TGCAGTGCTAGGACAGGGAATAACTATGGCTACACCTTC. Amino acid sequence: CSARTGNNYGYTF.

The CDR3 region is CASSLKSAYEQYF. CDR3 bases: TGTGCCAGCAGTTTAAAATCCGCCTACGAGCAGTACTTC. The rearrangement uses TRBV27 and TRBJ2-7; D is unclear. V lost 2 bases and J 2 bases, leaving 7 bases between the germline ends. The CDR3 is 13 residues long. Germline V gene sequence: CDR1 MNHEY, CDR2 SMNVEV (reference sequence).

This clonotype was detected many times. The chain uses TRBV27 and TRBJ2-3, with a possible D match to TRBD2 (7 bases). Germline V gene data show CDR1 as MNHEY and CDR2 as SMNVEV (reference sequence). V was pared by 5 bases and J by 6 bases, with 12 bases between. This CDR3 spans 13 amino acids. The CDR3 DNA follows: TGTGCCAGCAGTATCGGGGGGCTGGATACGCAGTATTTT. This codes for CASSIGGLDTQYF.

This clonotype was detected a few times. The chain couples TRBV7-9 to TRBJ2-7, with 7 bases identical to TRBD1. The CDR3 extends over 14 amino acids. The germline V gene has CDR1 SEHNR and CDR2 FQNEAQ (reference sequence). J lost 5 bases, V lost 5 bases, and 9 bases had no gene match. The CDR3 nucleotides are TGTGCCAGCAGCAGGCGACAGGGTAGCGACGAGCAGTACTTC. Translated, it gives CASSRRQGSDEQYF. Full variable domain (rest looked up from reference TRBV7-9 and TRBJ2-7): DTGVSQNPRHKITKRGQNVTFRCDPISEHNRLYWYRQTLGQGPEFLTYFQNEAQLEKSRLLSDRFSAERPKGSFSTLEIQRTEQGDSAMYLCASSRRQGSDEQYFGPGTRLTVT.

A few counts support this clonotype. The chain combines TRBV7-3 with TRBJ2-5; 15 bases agree with TRBD2. Germline-derived CDR1 and CDR2 are SGHTA and FQGTGA. The CDR3 loop spans 19 amino acids. The ends lost 5 bases at V and 3 bases at J; junction bases unmatched: 13. As DNA, the CDR3 is TGTGCCAGCAGCCCCGCTACCCGGACTAGCGGGGGGGCAGAAGAGACCCAGTACTTC. Residues: CASSPATRTSGGAEETQYF.

This clonotype was recorded a few times. The gene calls are TRBV15 and TRBJ1-5; 9 bases are shared with TRBD1. V trimming: 6 bases; J trimming: 4 bases; junction bases outside the gene matches: 4. The CDR3 length is 14 residues. The germline CDR1 and CDR2 sequences are LNHNV and YYDKDF (reference sequence). As DNA, the CDR3 is TGTGCCACCAGAAGGGACAGGGTAAATCAGCCCCAGCATTTT. Protein: CATRRDRVNQPQHF.

This clonotype has a handful of counts. The chain uses TRBV20-1 and TRBJ2-3, with D perhaps TRBD2 (7 bases). CDR3 size: 14 residues. Per the germline V gene, CDR1 is DFQATT and CDR2 is SNEGSKA (reference sequence). V lost 5 bases to trimming and J lost 0 bases, with 12 bases between them. CDR3: CSAGGGPSTDTQYF. The CDR3 DNA reads as TGCAGTGCTGGGGGGGGGCCTAGCACAGATACGCAGTATTTT.

The J gene is TRBJ2-7, the V gene TRBV12-3 or TRBV12-4; D is tentatively TRBD1 or TRBD2 (5 bases each). The CDR3 consists of 15 residues. V was pared by 5 bases and J by 2 bases, with 16 bases between. CDR3 nucleotide sequence: TGTGCCAGCAGTCGCGTGGGGGTTGCCGCCTACGAGCAGTACTTC. Amino acids: CASSRVGVAAYEQYF.

V and J are TRBV4-3 and TRBJ2-3; D remains unclear. V lost 3 bases, J lost 2 bases, and 15 bases lay in between. This CDR3 comprises 16 residues. The germline V gene encodes CDR1 LGHNA and CDR2 YSLEER. CDR3: CASSQDPLGTTDTQYF. The CDR3 DNA reads TGCGCCAGCAGCCAGGACCCTTTGGGAACCACAGATACGCAGTATTTT.

The chain combines TRBV6-5 with TRBJ1-2; maybe TRBD1 (6 bases). This CDR3 has 16 amino acids. V dropped 2 bases and J dropped 2 bases, with 15 bases sitting between them. Germline CDR1 MNHEY, CDR2 SVGAGI. CDR3 sequence: CASSYRVGGFNYGYTF. In nucleotides, the CDR3 is TGTGCCAGCAGTTACCGGGTAGGGGGGTTCAACTATGGCTACACCTTC.

The V call is TRBV30, the J call TRBJ2-1; D tentatively fits TRBD1 or TRBD2 (5 bases each). CDR1 GTSNPN and CDR2 SVGIG come from the germline V gene (reference sequence). The CDR3 totals 15 residues. The CDR3 is CGWGLTRFGYNEQFF. CDR3 coding DNA: TGTGGTTGGGGGTTGACGAGGTTCGGCTACAATGAGCAGTTCTTC. The full variable domain, with the rest looked up from reference TRBV30 and TRBJ2-1, is SQTIHQWPATLVQPVGSPLSLECTVEGTSNPNLYWYRQAAGRGLQLLFYSVGIGQISSEVPQNLSASRPQDRQFILSSKKLLLSDSGFYLCGWGLTRFGYNEQFFGPGTRLTVL.

The chain is built from TRBV30 and TRBJ2-2; D is undetermined. This CDR3 is 10 amino acids long. Germline CDR1 reads GTSNPN; CDR2 reads SVGIG (reference sequence). Trimming stripped 3 bases from V and 5 bases from J, with 1 base between. CDR3: CAWRTGELFF. The CDR3 nucleotides read TGTGCCTGGAGAACCGGGGAGCTGTTTTTT.

This clonotype was observed a few times. This chain uses TRBV7-8 with TRBJ2-7; D uncertain. With 3 bases removed from V and 4 bases from J, the gap between germline ends came to 7 bases. Per the germline V gene, CDR1 is SGHVS and CDR2 is FQNEAQ. The CDR3 totals 12 residues. CDR3 nucleotide sequence: TGTGCCAGCAGCTTGGATCAATACGAGCAGTACTTC. This codes for CASSLDQYEQYF. Supplemented by reference TRBV7-8 and TRBJ2-7, the full variable domain reads GAGVSQSPRYKVAKRGQDVALRCDPISGHVSLFWYQQALGQGPEFLTYFQNEAQLDKSGLPSDRFFAERPEGSVSTLKIQRTQQEDSAVYLCASSLDQYEQYFGPGTRLTVT.

This clonotype has a handful of counts. This chain joins TRBV28 and TRBJ1-5; 7 nucleotides agree with TRBD1. J gave up 5 bases and V 2 bases, and 6 bases lay outside the gene matches. Germline V gives CDR1 MDHEN, CDR2 SYDVKM. There are 15 residues in the CDR3. The CDR3 region is CASSLATGVDQPQHF. The CDR3 nucleotides are TGTGCCAGCAGTTTAGCCACAGGGGTGGATCAGCCCCAGCATTTT.

This clonotype was counted many times. The genes are TRBV30 and TRBJ1-5, with 11 bases lining up with TRBD1. Germline values: CDR1 GTSNPN, CDR2 SVGIG (reference sequence). V lost 3 bases and J lost 0; bases outside the gene matches: 7. The CDR3 is 17 amino acids. The DNA of the CDR3 is TGTGCCTGGAGCCGCGGGACAGGGGGATATAGCAATCAGCCCCAGCATTTT. Amino acids: CAWSRGTGGYSNQPQHF.

The chain uses TRBV12-3 or TRBV12-4 and TRBJ1-5; tentatively, D is TRBD1 (5 bases). Trimming removed 8 bases from V and 3 bases from J, with 17 bases in between. The length of the CDR3 is 15 residues. This chain's CDR3 is CASESSGAPNQPQHF. The CDR3 nucleotides read TGTGCCAGCGAATCTTCCGGGGCACCCAATCAGCCCCAGCATTTT.